What follows are 14 T cell receptor beta chains derived from one specimen sequenced in a study of early T cells in non-severe SARS-CoV-2 infection. TCRdb processed the 5' RACE reads anew with MiXCR; each CDR3 protein has one entry. The sample includes 75,000 to 100,000 distinct CDR3 sequences, 16% seen only once; the top ten take 1.3%. Sequencing was performed on whole blood. The receptors shown here come from an adult who was a healthcare worker with PCR-confirmed SARS-CoV-2 infection or an uninfected control (not recorded which).

V usage is TRBV2 and J usage is TRBJ2-3, with D maybe TRBD1 (6 bases). The V and J ends lost 4 bases and 6 bases respectively, with 14 bases between them. Germline lookup yields CDR1 SNHLY and CDR2 FYNNEI. The CDR3 has 14 residues. The DNA for the CDR3 is TGTGCCAGCAGTGGAGGGGGTGGCCAGGATACGCAGTATTTT. It is translated as CASSGGGGQDTQYF. Based on the CDR3 plus reference TRBV2 and TRBJ2-3, the full variable domain is EPEVTQTPSHQVTQMGQEVILRCVPISNHLYFYWYRQILGQKVEFLVSFYNNEISEKSEIFDDQFSVERPDGSNFTLKIRSTKLEDSAMYFCASSGGGGQDTQYFGPGTRLTVL.

In its sample, this clonotype was seen a few times. This chain links TRBV18 with TRBJ2-5, with 9 bases that match TRBD1. The CDR3 runs 17 residues. The ends lost 1 base at V and 4 bases at J; junction bases unmatched: 10. CDR1 and CDR2 (germline): KGHSH, LQKENI. The CDR3 loop reads CASSPLISGQGPETQYF. CDR3 nucleotides: TGTGCCAGCTCACCACTGATATCGGGACAGGGACCAGAGACCCAGTACTTC. The full variable domain, with the rest looked up from reference TRBV18 and TRBJ2-5, is NAGVMQNPRHLVRRRGQEARLRCSPMKGHSHVYWYRQLPEEGLKFMVYLQKENIIDESGMPKERFSAEFPKEGPSILRIQQVVRGDSAAYFCASSPLISGQGPETQYFGPGTRLLVL.

This clonotype came up many times. The chain links TRBV7-2 to TRBJ2-3; D not certain. The V end was cut by 3 bases, the J end by 4 bases, with 8 bases between. CDR1 is SGHTA and CDR2 is FQGNSA in the germline V gene. CDR3 length equals 13 residues. The CDR3 bases are TGTGCCAGCAGCTTCGTTAAATCAGATACGCAGTATTTT. Translating gives CASSFVKSDTQYF.

The genes are TRBV2 and TRBJ1-1; unclear D gene. CDR1 is SNHLY, CDR2 FYNNEI, per germline. The CDR3 spans 15 residues. The V end was cut by 8 bases, the J end by 0 bases, with 16 bases between. CDR3 sequence reads: CASRPRRTMNTEAFF. The CDR3 bases are TGTGCCAGCCGTCCGAGACGGACCATGAACACTGAAGCTTTCTTT. Variable domain in full (rest from reference TRBV2 and TRBJ1-1): EPEVTQTPSHQVTQMGQEVILRCVPISNHLYFYWYRQILGQKVEFLVSFYNNEISEKSEIFDDQFSVERPDGSNFTLKIRSTKLEDSAMYFCASRPRRTMNTEAFFGQGTRLTVV.

This chain joins TRBV7-2 and TRBJ1-5; D gene ambiguous. Germline V gene sequence: CDR1 SGHTA, CDR2 FQGNSA. There are 13 residues in the CDR3. The V end was cut by 5 bases, the J end by 3 bases, with 8 bases between. CDR3 residues: CASSGSNNQPQHF. Written as DNA, the CDR3 is TGTGCCAGCAGCGGAAGTAACAATCAGCCCCAGCATTTT.

This clonotype has a handful of counts. This chain joins TRBV7-2 and TRBJ2-1; no clear D. The CDR3 length is 13 residues. Germline V CDR1 and CDR2: SGHTA, FQGNSA. With 4 bases removed from V and 4 bases from J, the gap between germline ends came to 8 bases. CDR3 DNA sequence: TGTGCCAGCAGCTACGACACGTACAATGAGCAGTTCTTC. It translates to CASSYDTYNEQFF.

This clonotype showed up many times. The chain combines TRBV18 with TRBJ1-5; 7 nucleotides align to TRBD1. The CDR3 length is 14 residues. From germline, CDR1 is KGHSH and CDR2 LQKENI. The V gene end was trimmed by 4 bases and the J gene end by 9 bases; junction bases not matched to a gene: 9. The CDR3 protein is CASSHDRAKGPQHF. The CDR3 region has the DNA TGTGCCAGCTCACACGACAGGGCTAAAGGGCCCCAGCATTTT. Filled out from reference TRBV18 and TRBJ1-5, the complete variable domain reads NAGVMQNPRHLVRRRGQEARLRCSPMKGHSHVYWYRQLPEEGLKFMVYLQKENIIDESGMPKERFSAEFPKEGPSILRIQQVVRGDSAAYFCASSHDRAKGPQHFGDGTRLSIL.

Comment on this clonotype: Germline is not matched at one junction end, which may reflect a read error. This sequence joins TRBV6-6 and TRBJ1-1; D unresolved. Germline assignment: CDR1 MNHNY and CDR2 SVGAGI (reference sequence). The CDR3 runs 17 residues. The CDR3 sequence is CANSYVPTDGRNTEAFF. DNA for the CDR3: TGTGCCAACAGTTACGTCCCGACCGACGGTCGGAACACTGAAGCTTTCTTT.

This sequence joins TRBV20-1 and TRBJ2-7, with D perhaps matching TRBD1 (5 bases). The germline CDR1 and CDR2 sequences are DFQATT and SNEGSKA (reference sequence). Trimming stripped 3 bases from V and 5 bases from J, with 14 bases between. The CDR3 extends over 13 amino acids. The DNA of the CDR3 is TGCAGTGCTAGCGTCAGGGAATACGACGAGCAGTACTTC. It encodes CSASVREYDEQYF.

This clonotype was found a few times. J is TRBJ2-3 and V is TRBV18, with 7 bases fitting TRBD2. CDR3 length: 16 amino acids. V shed 6 bases and J 5 bases; nucleotides not matched to a gene: 14. Germline-derived CDR1 and CDR2 are KGHSH and LQKENI. In DNA, the CDR3 is TGTGCCAGCTCCCCCCGGGGGGTTCACCCGGGAGATACGCAGTATTTT. This gives the protein CASSPRGVHPGDTQYF.

The chain combines TRBV12-5 with TRBJ1-6; 7 nucleotides align to TRBD1. The germline V gene encodes CDR1 LGHNT and CDR2 FRNRAP. The CDR3 length is 15 residues. V dropped 3 bases and J dropped 7; count of bases not matched to a gene: 6. In DNA form, the CDR3 reads TGTGCTAGTGGTTTTAAGGGGGCCTGGAATTCACCCCTCCACTTT. This gives the protein CASGFKGAWNSPLHF.

The chain carries TRBV18 and TRBJ2-2; D may be TRBD2 (6 bases). Per germline, CDR1 KGHSH and CDR2 LQKENI. This CDR3 is 15 amino acids long. V dropped 4 bases and J dropped 4 bases, with 13 bases sitting between them. This chain's CDR3 is CASSLRDFSTGELFF. DNA of the CDR3: TGTGCCAGCTCACTAAGGGACTTTTCCACCGGGGAGCTGTTTTTT.

The V call is TRBV20-1, the J call TRBJ2-3; D not certain. CDR3 length equals 12 residues. Germline V lookup: CDR1 DFQATT, CDR2 SNEGSKA (reference sequence). V gave up 4 bases and J gave up 0 bases, with 5 bases separating them. In DNA, the CDR3 is TGCAGTGCTACCATTAGCACAGATACGCAGTATTTT. It is translated as CSATISTDTQYF.

This clonotype was seen a handful of times. The chain links TRBV24-1 to TRBJ2-7; no clear D gene. Looked up from germline, CDR1 is KGHDR and CDR2 is SFDVKD. V was clipped by 9 bases and J by 3 bases, with 20 bases between them. There are 15 residues in the CDR3. Written as DNA, the CDR3 is TGTGCCACCCCGGTAAAAGGCCAATACAGCTACGAGCAGTACTTC. Amino acids: CATPVKGQYSYEQYF.